This is a list of T cell receptor beta chains from one sample in a study of T cells after yellow fever vaccination. TCRdb processed the 5' RACE reads anew with MiXCR; each CDR3 protein has one entry. Here the sample spans about 73,000 distinct CDR3 sequences, around 7.7% being singletons. Sequences were derived from CD8+ T cells sorted from PBMCs, sampled on the day of the yellow fever booster vaccination. The receptors come from a man aged 25-45 years who received the YFV17D yellow fever vaccine. The CDR3 runs from the conserved cysteine through the conserved F or W. The D gene is left open where the match is weak. Clone sizes are given selectively: once, few, many, or a class where the clone is expanded.

v_call	clone_size	d_call	j_call	cdr3_aa	cdr3_nt
TRBV6-1	many	TRBD2	TRBJ2-1	CASSRTSGTYNEQFF	TGTGCCAGCAGTCGGACTAGCGGGACCTACAATGAGCAGTTCTTC
TRBV5-1	many	.	TRBJ2-7	CASSLVAYEQYF	TGCGCCAGCAGCTTGGTTGCCTACGAGCAGTACTTC
TRBV28	few	.	TRBJ2-3	CASSPGPDTQYF	TGTGCCAGCAGTCCAGGGCCAGATACGCAGTATTTT
TRBV4-3	.	.	TRBJ2-3	CASSQAPLGPDTQYF	TGCGCCAGCAGCCAAGCTCCCCTAGGTCCAGATACGCAGTATTTT
TRBV5-1	.	TRBD2	TRBJ2-3	CASSRGGSGRTDTQYF	TGCGCCAGCAGCCGGGGCGGTAGCGGGAGGACAGATACGCAGTATTTT
TRBV20-1	.	.	TRBJ1-5	CSAIIPEDQPQHF	TGCAGTGCCATAATACCTGAGGATCAGCCCCAGCATTTT
TRBV5-4	.	.	TRBJ1-1	CASSQAEAFF	TGTGCCTCGTCACAGGCTGAAGCTTTCTTT
TRBV10-1	few	.	TRBJ2-7	CASSHKTRSYEQYF	TGCGCCAGCAGCCATAAAACCCGCTCCTACGAGCAGTACTTC
TRBV12-3/TRBV12-4	few	.	TRBJ1-5	CASSLVGQGNQPQHF	TGTGCCAGCAGTTTAGTGGGGCAAGGCAATCAGCCCCAGCATTTT
TRBV7-6	.	.	TRBJ2-2	CASSLHSVGGELFF	TGTGCCAGCAGCTTACACAGCGTCGGTGGGGAGCTGTTTTTT
TRBV7-9	few	TRBD1	TRBJ2-1	CASSIPQGAGYNEQFF	TGTGCCAGCAGCATTCCACAGGGGGCGGGTTACAATGAGCAGTTCTTC
TRBV7-2	.	.	TRBJ2-7	CASAIGDRRYEQYF	TGTGCCAGCGCCATCGGCGACAGACGCTACGAGCAGTACTTC
TRBV24-1	many	TRBD2	TRBJ2-1	CATSDTTSGSGHEQFF	TGTGCCACCAGTGATACCACTAGCGGGAGTGGACATGAGCAGTTCTTC
TRBV5-1	.	.	TRBJ2-3	CASGPESAADTQYF	TGCGCCAGCGGCCCTGAAAGCGCGGCAGATACGCAGTATTTT
TRBV27	medium-sized	TRBD2	TRBJ2-1	CASSTSGRNEQFF	TGTGCCAGCAGTACTAGCGGGAGGAATGAGCAGTTCTTC
TRBV10-2	.	.	TRBJ1-2	CASRGVSAANYGYTF	TGCGCCAGCAGGGGGGTGAGCGCAGCTAACTATGGCTACACCTTC
TRBV28	many	.	TRBJ2-2	CASSKVPSNTGELFF	TGTGCCAGCTCTAAAGTCCCCTCGAACACCGGGGAGCTGTTTTTT
TRBV11-2	.	TRBD1	TRBJ1-1	CASGQGLNTEAFF	TGTGCCAGCGGACAGGGGCTGAACACTGAAGCTTTCTTT
TRBV5-4	few	.	TRBJ2-7	CASSLEADEQYF	TGTGCCAGCAGCTTGGAAGCAGACGAGCAGTACTTC
TRBV24-1	few	TRBD2	TRBJ2-3	CATSATSGSDTQYF	TGTGCCACCAGTGCGACTAGCGGGTCAGATACGCAGTATTTT
TRBV2	many	TRBD2	TRBJ2-1	CASSSRFRTSGALLGNEQFF	TGTGCCAGCAGCTCCAGGTTTCGGACTAGCGGGGCCCTGTTGGGGAATGAGCAGTTCTTC
TRBV29-1	few	TRBD2	TRBJ2-7	CSVIGLAGPNAEQYF	TGCAGCGTAATAGGACTAGCGGGCCCAAATGCCGAGCAGTACTTC
TRBV7-3	.	TRBD2	TRBJ2-3	CASSQGLAGGVEDTQYF	TGTGCCAGCAGCCAGGGACTAGCGGGAGGTGTGGAAGATACGCAGTATTTT
TRBV7-9	many	.	TRBJ2-7	CASSPPRATEVNEQYF	TGTGCCAGCAGCCCCCCGCGGGCGACTGAGGTTAACGAGCAGTACTTC
TRBV7-8	.	.	TRBJ1-1	CASSLLGRGLDTEAFF	TGTGCCAGCAGCTTACTGGGACGGGGGTTAGACACTGAAGCTTTCTTT
TRBV2	.	TRBD1	TRBJ1-1	CASSRDSVNSEAFF	TGTGCCAGCTCACGGGACAGCGTAAATAGTGAAGCTTTCTTT
TRBV28	.	TRBD2	TRBJ2-5	CASSSPREGETQYF	TGTGCCAGCAGTTCCCCCAGGGAGGGAGAGACCCAGTACTTC
TRBV27	.	TRBD1	TRBJ1-6	CASSLGTTGSNSPLHF	TGTGCCAGCAGTTTGGGGACGACAGGGTCGAATTCACCCCTCCACTTT
TRBV14	once	.	TRBJ1-2	CDSSQGPLEGYTF	TGTGACAGCAGCCAAGGACCCCTAGAAGGCTACACCTTC
TRBV25-1	.	TRBD1	TRBJ2-7	CASSAPGQGVHEQYF	TGTGCCAGCAGTGCCCCGGGACAGGGGGTTCACGAGCAGTACTTC
TRBV6-2/TRBV6-3	many	TRBD1	TRBJ2-1	CASSYPGQGGTYNEQFF	TGTGCCAGCAGTTACCCTGGACAGGGGGGGACATACAATGAGCAGTTCTTC
TRBV10-2	many	.	TRBJ1-1	CASSDAMEAFF	TGCGCCAGCAGTGATGCTATGGAAGCTTTCTTT
TRBV5-5	.	.	TRBJ2-1	CASTAPSHNEQFF	TGTGCCAGCACCGCCCCGTCCCACAATGAGCAGTTCTTC
TRBV5-1	.	.	TRBJ2-7	CASSRVDSYEQYF	TGCGCCAGCAGCAGGGTTGACTCCTACGAGCAGTACTTC
TRBV11-2	.	.	TRBJ2-7	CASSLHSQGNEQYF	TGTGCCAGCAGCTTACATTCCCAGGGCAACGAGCAGTACTTC
TRBV15	few	.	TRBJ2-2	CATSRVGERNTGELFF	TGTGCCACCAGCAGAGTGGGGGAGCGGAACACCGGGGAGCTGTTTTTT
TRBV7-8	.	.	TRBJ1-1	CASSLLDTEAFF	TGTGCCAGCAGCTTATTGGACACTGAAGCTTTCTTT
TRBV11-2	few	TRBD1	TRBJ2-5	CASTWTGGETQYF	TGTGCCAGCACCTGGACAGGGGGAGAGACCCAGTACTTC
TRBV2	few	.	TRBJ2-3	CASNFDPKRTEGDTQYF	TGTGCCAGCAACTTTGATCCAAAAAGGACAGAGGGAGATACGCAGTATTTT
TRBV5-1	many	.	TRBJ1-1	CASSFVQGSLTEAFF	TGCGCCAGCAGCTTCGTCCAGGGAAGCCTAACTGAAGCTTTCTTT
TRBV9	few	.	TRBJ2-2	CASSVEGYAGTGELFF	TGTGCCAGCAGCGTAGAAGGGTACGCGGGCACCGGGGAGCTGTTTTTT
TRBV5-1	few	TRBD1	TRBJ2-7	CASSLGRDSTYEQYF	TGCGCCAGCAGCTTGGGAAGGGACAGCACCTACGAGCAGTACTTC
TRBV6-6	few	.	TRBJ2-3	CASSYSQTDTQYF	TGTGCCAGCAGTTACTCTCAGACAGATACGCAGTATTTT
TRBV20-1	few	TRBD1	TRBJ2-7	CSAINRDSSYEQYF	TGCAGTGCTATCAACCGGGACAGCTCCTACGAGCAGTACTTC
TRBV6-5	many	TRBD2	TRBJ2-5	CASSYNERGPETQYF	TGTGCCAGCAGTTACAATGAGCGGGGCCCAGAGACCCAGTACTTC
TRBV12-3/TRBV12-4	.	.	TRBJ2-5	CASSLTTGGETQYF	TGTGCCAGCAGTTTAACGACAGGCGGAGAGACCCAGTACTTC
TRBV4-3	.	.	TRBJ2-1	CASSQARGILNEQFF	TGCGCCAGCAGCCAAGCGAGGGGCATCCTCAATGAGCAGTTCTTC
TRBV29-1	few	TRBD2	TRBJ2-7	CSVGRSSGSYEQYF	TGCAGCGTTGGGCGCTCTAGCGGGAGTTACGAGCAGTACTTC
TRBV6-1	few	.	TRBJ2-1	CASRRYPRDFEINEQFF	TGTGCCAGCAGGAGATACCCCAGGGATTTTGAAATCAATGAGCAGTTCTTC
TRBV7-8	few	.	TRBJ2-2	CASSLVGGGSAGELFF	TGTGCCAGCAGCTTAGTTGGAGGGGGGTCGGCCGGGGAGCTGTTTTTT
TRBV5-1	.	.	TRBJ2-3	CASSLDFSSGTSTDTQYF	TGCGCCAGCAGCTTGGATTTTAGTAGCGGCACTAGCACAGATACGCAGTATTTT
TRBV5-1	few	TRBD2	TRBJ2-7	CASSSQTSGAAEQYF	TGCGCCAGCAGCTCCCAGACTAGCGGGGCGGCCGAGCAGTACTTC
TRBV3-1	few	.	TRBJ2-1	CASSHARKQFF	TGTGCCAGCAGCCACGCACGTAAGCAGTTCTTC
TRBV15	few	.	TRBJ1-2	CATSRDMGRGYGYTF	TGTGCCACCAGCAGAGATATGGGGCGAGGGTATGGCTACACCTTC
TRBV27	many	TRBD2	TRBJ2-7	CASRGASGSFEQYF	TGTGCCAGCAGAGGCGCTAGCGGGAGTTTCGAGCAGTACTTC
TRBV12-3/TRBV12-4	few	TRBD2	TRBJ2-3	CASSLGGLAPTDTQYF	TGTGCCAGCAGTCTCGGGGGACTAGCGCCCACAGATACGCAGTATTTT
TRBV7-8	many	.	TRBJ1-5	CASSPDIGSNQPQHF	TGTGCCAGCAGCCCGGACATCGGTAGCAATCAGCCCCAGCATTTT
TRBV7-9	few	.	TRBJ2-1	CASSSGPLANEQFF	TGTGCCAGCAGCTCGGGACCCCTGGCCAATGAGCAGTTCTTC